The rows below give T cell receptor beta chains drawn from one sample of a study of blood T cell repertoires in COVID-19. Clones were sequenced by immunoSEQ multiplex PCR, and TCRdb holds only the in-frame ones, with some missing. In the table there are nearly 110,000 clones, approximately 89% of which are singletons. Sequenced sample: peripheral blood. The receptors derive from a man over 45 with active or convalescent COVID-19. Both conserved end residues are part of each CDR3. D genes are given only for firm matches. The size of a clone is reported for some rows only, either as once, few or many, or as a class for expanded clones.

d_gene	v_gene	j_gene	abundance	CDR3nt	CDR3aa
TRBD1	TRBV7-9	TRBJ2-7	NA	TGTGCCAGCATCTCTGGGACAGGGACTTTTAACGAGCAGTACTTC	CASISGTGTFNEQYF
NA	TRBV7-8	TRBJ2-1	NA	TGTGCCAGCAGCTTGTGGCGAGCGGCCCTCTACAATGAGCAGTTCTTC	CASSLWRAALYNEQFF
NA	TRBV7-8	TRBJ2-2	NA	TGTGCCAGCAGCTTAAGGGCTAGCAGAAAGGCCGGGGAGCTGTTTTTT	CASSLRASRKAGELFF
NA	TRBV5-1	TRBJ2-7	NA	TGCGCCAGCAGCTTGGCCTGGGACAACTCCTACGAGCAGTACTTC	CASSLAWDNSYEQYF
TRBD1	TRBV4-3	TRBJ2-7	many	TGCGCCAGCAGCCAAGACCTAGGGACAGGGTCCTACGAGCAGTACTTC	CASSQDLGTGSYEQYF
TRBD2	TRBV6-1	TRBJ2-1	few	TGTGCCAGCAGTGACGCTAGCGGGAGGCTAAATGAGCAGTTCTTC	CASSDASGRLNEQFF
NA	TRBV11-2	TRBJ2-7	NA	TGTGCCAGCAGCACCTCAGGGATAGTATACGAGCAGTACTTC	CASSTSGIVYEQYF
TRBD1	TRBV2	TRBJ1-3	NA	TGTGCCAGCAGTGAAGGTACAGGGGGCACGGACACCATATATTTT	CASSEGTGGTDTIYF
NA	TRBV19	TRBJ1-2	NA	TGTGCCAGTAGTGGGCCAGCCAAGGTCAGGGGCTACACCTTC	CASSGPAKVRGYTF
NA	TRBV27	TRBJ1-4	NA	TGTGCCAGCAGTCACCGAGCAACTAATGAAAAACTGTTTTTT	CASSHRATNEKLFF
TRBD2	TRBV9	TRBJ2-1	NA	TGTGCCAGCAGCGTAAGCCTAGCGGGAGAGGATGAGCAGTTCTTC	CASSVSLAGEDEQFF
NA	TRBV3-1/TRBV3-2	TRBJ1-3	NA	TGTGCCAGCAGCCAACAGATCAGAAACACCATATATTTT	CASSQQIRNTIYF
NA	TRBV7-9	TRBJ2-2	NA	TGTGCCAGCAGCATTAGCGCGATAAACACCGGGGAGCTGTTTTTT	CASSISAINTGELFF
TRBD1	TRBV15	TRBJ1-3	NA	TGTGCCACCAGCAGATGGGGACAGGGGGAAAACACCATATATTTT	CATSRWGQGENTIYF
TRBD1	TRBV19	TRBJ1-4	NA	TGTGCCAGTAAACTAAGAGGGGGCGGTCGGGAAAAACTGTTTTTT	CASKLRGGGREKLFF
NA	TRBV11-3	TRBJ2-3	once	TGTGCCAGCAGCCGGTTAGACACAGATACGCAGTATTTT	CASSRLDTDTQYF
NA	TRBV7-2	TRBJ2-7	NA	TGTGCCAGCAGCCAGAGACTCGGGAGCTCCTACGAGCAGTACTTC	CASSQRLGSSYEQYF
NA	TRBV6-5	TRBJ2-7	once	TGTGCCAGCAGTACTTCCTCCGGGTACGAGCAGTACTTC	CASSTSSGYEQYF
NA	TRBV30	TRBJ2-3	NA	TGTGCCTGGAGTGTATCTAGCAGAGATACGCAGTATTTT	CAWSVSSRDTQYF
TRBD2	TRBV3-1/TRBV3-2	TRBJ2-1	NA	TGTGCCAGCAGCCATGGGAGGGAAGGGGTGTGGGGCAATGAGCAGTTCTTC	CASSHGREGVWGNEQFF
NA	TRBV7-9	TRBJ2-7	NA	TGTGCCAGCAGCTTCGGGGGACAGTACGAGCAGTACTTC	CASSFGGQYEQYF
NA	TRBV2	TRBJ2-2	NA	TGTGCCAGCAGCCCTAACACCGGGGAGCTGTTTTTT	CASSPNTGELFF
NA	TRBV28	TRBJ1-5	NA	TGTGCCAGCAGTTCGGGGGAGAATCAGCCCCAGCATTTT	CASSSGENQPQHF
NA	TRBV28	TRBJ2-7	NA	TGTGCCAGCAGTAGAAACCAGGGGGGCTCCTACGAGCAGTACTTC	CASSRNQGGSYEQYF
TRBD1	TRBV2	TRBJ1-5	NA	TGTGCCAGCATAAGAGACAGGGGGGTTGGTCAGCCCCAGCATTTT	CASIRDRGVGQPQHF
TRBD2	TRBV29-1	TRBJ2-1	NA	TGCAGCCCAACCGGCCAATTGGGCGGGAGGAATAATGAGCAGTTCTTC	CSPTGQLGGRNNEQFF
TRBD2	TRBV24-1	TRBJ2-1	NA	TGTGCCACCAGTGAGTCCGGGAGGGACAATGAGCAGTTCTTC	CATSESGRDNEQFF
NA	TRBV18	TRBJ1-1	NA	TGTGCCAGCTCACCAAAGGGGCAACCTAACACTGAAGCTTTCTTT	CASSPKGQPNTEAFF
TRBD1	TRBV5-6	TRBJ2-2	NA	TGTGCCAGCAGCAGGGGACAGGCAATAATTACCGGGGAGCTGTTTTTT	CASSRGQAIITGELFF
TRBD2	TRBV2	TRBJ2-2	NA	TGTGCCAGCAGAGAGCTAGCGGGAGTCCCCGGGGAGCTGTTTTTT	CASRELAGVPGELFF
NA	TRBV5-6	TRBJ1-1	NA	TGTGCCAGCAGCTTTCGGAGGGCGGAGGCTTTCTTT	CASSFRRAEAFF
TRBD2	TRBV10-3	TRBJ2-1	NA	TGTGCCATCAGGTCGGGACTAGCGCTCTACAATGAGCAGTTCTTC	CAIRSGLALYNEQFF
TRBD2	TRBV12-5	TRBJ2-1	few	TGTGCTAGTGGTTCGTCCTTAGCGGGGTACTCCTACAATGAGCAGTTCTTC	CASGSSLAGYSYNEQFF
TRBD2	TRBV7-8	TRBJ2-5	NA	TGTGCCAGCAGCATAGGCGGAGGCGGGAGCCTCCAAGAGACCCAGTACTTC	CASSIGGGGSLQETQYF
TRBD1	TRBV5-1	TRBJ1-4	NA	TGCGCCAGCAGCTTGGAGGGGGCTACTAATGAAAAACTGTTTTTT	CASSLEGATNEKLFF
NA	TRBV10-3	TRBJ2-7	NA	TGTGCCATCAGTGAACTAGCTTCCTCCTACGAGCAGTACTTC	CAISELASSYEQYF
TRBD2	TRBV3-1/TRBV3-2	TRBJ2-1	NA	TGTGCCAGCAGCCGGGGGACTAGCGGCTCCAATGAGCAGTTCTTC	CASSRGTSGSNEQFF